Listed here are 32 T cell receptor beta chains from one sample, sequenced in a study of blood T cell repertoires in COVID-19. Measured with immunoSEQ multiplex PCR; TCRdb has only the in-frame clones, and not every one. The sample includes approximately 23,000 clones, roughly 90% seen only once; the top ten take approximately 5.8%. The sequencing sample was made of peripheral blood. All receptors come from a woman over 75 with active COVID-19.

This chain uses TRBV28 with TRBJ2-7, with TRBD1 identical over 10 bases. This CDR3 spans 13 amino acids. Germline V gene sequence: CDR1 MDHEN, CDR2 SYDVKM. After removal of 6 bases from V and 3 bases from J, the junction contained 2 bases not matched to a gene. This CDR3 is CASSRDRGYEQYF. Written as DNA, the CDR3 is TGTGCCAGCAGCCGGGACAGGGGCTACGAGCAGTACTTC.

V usage is TRBV6-6 and J usage is TRBJ2-7; D might be TRBD1 (5 bases). Trimming took 6 bases from V and 2 from J, leaving 17 bases between them. The germline gives CDR1 MNHNY, CDR2 SVGAGI (reference sequence). CDR3 size: 15 residues. CDR3 sequence (DNA): TGTGCCAGCAGCCACCTTTTTGACAGAGCCTACGAGCAGTACTTC. It specifies CASSHLFDRAYEQYF.

V gene TRBV3-1 (or the pseudogene TRBV3-2) combines with J gene TRBJ2-5, with D maybe TRBD2 (6 bases). V lost 0 bases to trimming and J lost 5 bases, with 19 bases between them. The CDR3 is 17 residues long. CDR1 and CDR2 from the germline V gene are LGHDT and YNNKEL (reference sequence). CDR3 DNA: TGTGCCAGCAGCCAAGACCCGGGACTGCTGAGGGGCGAGACCCAGTACTTC. Residues: CASSQDPGLLRGETQYF.

V usage is TRBV5-4 and J usage is TRBJ2-1; D perhaps matches TRBD2 (6 bases). Trimming took off 3 bases at V and 7 bases at J, with 14 bases between the two ends. Germline values: CDR1 SGHNT, CDR2 YYREEE (reference sequence). The CDR3 loop spans 14 amino acids. This CDR3 is CASSSDYYLNEQFF. CDR3 bases: TGTGCCAGCAGCTCGGACTACTACTTGAATGAGCAGTTCTTC.

This clone turned up a few times. The gene calls are TRBV10-1 and TRBJ2-5; D is possibly TRBD2 (6 bases). Trimming left V 7 bases short and J 6 bases short, with 27 bases between. The CDR3 sequence is 17 residues long. Germline loops: CDR1 WNHNN, CDR2 SYGVQD (reference sequence). The CDR3 sequence: CASTYIDVGLQDKTQYF. DNA for the CDR3: TGCGCCAGCACCTACATTGACGTGGGACTCCAGGACAAGACCCAGTACTTC.

The chain is built from TRBV25-1 and TRBJ1-4; 7 positions match TRBD1. This CDR3 contains 18 residues. V was clipped by 4 bases and J by 6 bases; unmatched bases: 17. Per germline, CDR1 MGHDK and CDR2 SYGVNS. This CDR3 reads CASSGATFLTGQDEKLFF. For the CDR3, the DNA is TGTGCCAGCAGTGGGGCGACCTTCCTGACAGGGCAAGATGAAAAACTGTTTTTT. Based on the CDR3 plus reference TRBV25-1 and TRBJ1-4, the full variable domain is EADIYQTPRYLVIGTGKKITLECSQTMGHDKMYWYQQDPGMELHLIHYSYGVNSTEKGDLSSESTVSRIRTEHFPLTLESARPSHTSQYLCASSGATFLTGQDEKLFFGSGTQLSVL.

A single count supports this clone. The chain couples TRBV20-1 to TRBJ1-2; D is possibly TRBD1 (5 bases). This CDR3 is built from 14 residues. Trimming took off 3 bases at V and 0 bases at J, with 11 bases between the two ends. The germline V gene has CDR1 DFQATT and CDR2 SNEGSKA (reference sequence). CDR3 coding DNA: TGCAGTGCTAGTCAGGGATTAGCTAACTATGGCTACACCTTC. Its protein is CSASQGLANYGYTF.

The V gene is TRBV5-1, the J gene TRBJ2-3, with 9 bases that match TRBD2. CDR1 and CDR2 from the germline V gene are SGHRS and YFSETQ. The CDR3 extends over 14 amino acids. The V gene end was trimmed by 5 bases and the J gene end by 5 bases; junction bases not matched to a gene: 6. The CDR3 reads CASSTPSGEDTQYF. CDR3 DNA: TGCGCCAGCAGTACACCTAGCGGGGAAGATACGCAGTATTTT.

This chain uses TRBV7-2 with TRBJ1-5; D not resolved. The CDR3 covers 14 residues. The germline V gene encodes CDR1 SGHTA and CDR2 FQGNSA. Trimming took off 1 base at V and 4 bases at J, with 8 bases between the two ends. The CDR3 loop is CASSLVYINQPQHF. CDR3 nucleotides: TGTGCCAGCAGCTTAGTTTACATAAATCAGCCCCAGCATTTT.

This chain connects TRBV27 to TRBJ1-1, with D perhaps TRBD1 (5 bases). Per the germline V gene, CDR1 is MNHEY and CDR2 is SMNVEV (reference sequence). This CDR3 spans 17 amino acids. Trimming stripped 4 bases from V and 1 base from J, with 19 bases between. CDR3 sequence (DNA): TGTGCCAGCAGTTCGATAGGGGAATACCTTCAGAACACTGAAGCTTTCTTT. Translation gives CASSSIGEYLQNTEAFF.

The chain carries TRBV6-6 and TRBJ2-7; D gene uncertain. Trimming cost V 2 bases and J 0 bases, with 8 bases left between them. This CDR3 spans 14 amino acids. Germline values: CDR1 MNHNY, CDR2 SVGAGI (reference sequence). The CDR3 DNA follows: TGTGCCAGCAGTTACGGTCAGGCCTCCTACGAGCAGTACTTC. Translated, it gives CASSYGQASYEQYF.

The chain joins TRBV6-6 to TRBJ2-1, with 12 bases aligning to TRBD2. The ends lost 6 bases at V and 0 bases at J; junction bases unmatched: 12. This CDR3 region has 19 residues. From germline, CDR1 is MNHNY and CDR2 SVGAGI (reference sequence). This CDR3 is CASSSAGTSGGSSYNEQFF. CDR3 nucleotides: TGTGCCAGCAGCTCTGCGGGTACTAGCGGGGGGAGCTCCTACAATGAGCAGTTCTTC.

The chain has TRBV19 and TRBJ2-7, with D maybe TRBD1 (6 bases). V was pared by 6 bases and J by 2 bases, with 20 bases between. The CDR3 covers 16 residues. Germline CDR1 and CDR2: LNHDA and SQIVND (reference sequence). The CDR3 DNA reads as TGTGCCAGTAGCCAATCCGGGACAAAGGTACCCTACGAGCAGTACTTC. This encodes CASSQSGTKVPYEQYF. The whole variable domain, filled in from reference TRBV19 and TRBJ2-7, reads DGGITQSPKYLFRKEGQNVTLSCEQNLNHDAMYWYRQDPGQGLRLIYYSQIVNDFQKGDIAEGYSVSREKKESFPLTVTSAQKNPTAFYLCASSQSGTKVPYEQYFGPGTRLTVT.

The chain couples TRBV6-5 to TRBJ1-1; a weak D match, TRBD1 (6 bases). Between the trimmed V and J ends, which lost 4 bases and 6 bases, there was a span of 12 bases. CDR1 is MNHEY and CDR2 is SVGAGI in the germline V gene. The CDR3 covers 13 residues. The CDR3 loop reads CASSSTGSAEAFF. In nucleotides, the CDR3 is TGTGCCAGCAGTTCCACAGGGTCGGCTGAAGCTTTCTTT.

The rearrangement links TRBV10-3 to TRBJ2-1; TRBD1 aligns across 10 bases. CDR3 length equals 15 residues. The germline V gene encodes CDR1 ENHRY and CDR2 SYGVKD. The V segment lost 7 bases and the J segment 5 bases; nucleotides outside the gene matches: 8. The CDR3 loop is CAINTGTGVDNEQFF. CDR3 coding DNA: TGTGCCATCAATACAGGGACAGGGGTAGACAATGAGCAGTTCTTC.

The chain employs TRBV10-3 and TRBJ2-2; 8 nucleotides agree with TRBD2. Germline CDR1 reads ENHRY; CDR2 reads SYGVKD. The CDR3 sequence is 15 residues long. With 3 bases clipped from V and 4 bases from J, the junction kept 4 bases outside the gene matches. The CDR3 protein is CAISDGRGVTGELFF. The DNA of the CDR3 is TGTGCCATCAGTGATGGGCGGGGGGTCACCGGGGAGCTGTTTTTT.

The chain uses TRBV6-1 and TRBJ2-5, with a weak D call TRBD1 (6 bases). The germline V gene encodes CDR1 MNHNS and CDR2 SASEGT. Trimming stripped 4 bases from V and 0 bases from J, with 15 bases between. The length of the CDR3 is 16 residues. In DNA, the CDR3 is TGTGCCAGCAGTGGCATGGGACAATGGTACCAAGAGACCCAGTACTTC. Translating it yields CASSGMGQWYQETQYF.

The rearrangement links TRBV5-8 to TRBJ1-2, with D possibly being TRBD1 (6 bases). This CDR3 has 14 amino acids. Looked up from germline, CDR1 is SGHTS and CDR2 is YDEGEE. V was shortened by 4 bases and J by 2 bases, with 12 bases between the two germline ends. CDR3 DNA: TGTGCCAGCAGCCGAGGTACAGGGAACTATGGCTACACCTTC. Its protein product is CASSRGTGNYGYTF. Variable domain in full (rest from reference TRBV5-8 and TRBJ1-2): EAGVTQSPTHLIKTRGQQATLRCSPISGHTSVYWYQQALGLGLQFLLWYDEGEERNRGNFPPRFSGRQFPNYSSELNVNALELEDSALYLCASSRGTGNYGYTFGSGTRLTVV.

The V call is TRBV5-1, the J call TRBJ1-5, with D maybe TRBD1 (6 bases). Trimming left V 4 bases short and J 6 bases short, with 17 bases between. Germline CDR1 and CDR2: SGHRS and YFSETQ. The length of the CDR3 is 15 residues. The CDR3 reads CASSVGPGAGQPQHF. CDR3 in DNA: TGCGCCAGCAGCGTTGGACCAGGGGCGGGTCAGCCCCAGCATTTT.

This clone was found once. The chain couples TRBV9 to TRBJ1-3, with D possibly TRBD1 on 5 matching bases. The V end was cut by 2 bases, the J end by 3 bases, with 6 bases between. Germline CDR1 reads SGDLS; CDR2 reads YYNGEE. The CDR3 length is 13 residues. The CDR3 loop reads CASSVRVGNTIYF. CDR3 coding DNA: TGTGCCAGCAGCGTCAGGGTTGGAAACACCATATATTTT.

J is TRBJ1-6 and V is TRBV4-1; 7 bases are a match to TRBD1. J was trimmed by 5 bases and V by 1 base; bases with no gene match: 5. CDR3 length equals 16 residues. CDR1 and CDR2 (germline): MGHRA, YSYEKL. DNA for the CDR3: TGCGCCAGCAGCCAAGCAGGGGGGCGGAATAATTCACCCCTCCACTTT. Amino acid sequence: CASSQAGGRNNSPLHF.

The chain recombines TRBV6-6 with TRBJ2-1; TRBD1 is a possible D gene (5 bases). This CDR3 contains 12 residues. V was pared by 2 bases and J by 10 bases, with 9 bases between. Per germline, CDR1 MNHNY and CDR2 SVGAGI (reference sequence). CDR3 in amino acids: CASSYLQGEQFF. The CDR3 DNA follows: TGTGCCAGCAGTTACCTGCAGGGCGAGCAGTTCTTC.

This clone was recorded once. This chain links TRBV4-1 with TRBJ2-5; 8 nucleotides match TRBD1. This CDR3 has 15 residues. Germline V CDR1 and CDR2: MGHRA, YSYEKL. V dropped 0 bases and J dropped 4; count of bases not matched to a gene: 4. As DNA, the CDR3 is TGCGCCAGCAGCCAAGAGGGCAGGGGGCGAGAGACCCAGTACTTC. Translating gives CASSQEGRGRETQYF.

J is TRBJ2-7 and V is TRBV19; D gene unclear. V lost 6 bases to trimming and J lost 1 base, with 10 bases between them. There are 13 residues in the CDR3. The germline CDR1 and CDR2 sequences are LNHDA and SQIVND (reference sequence). The CDR3 region is CASRETGSYEQYF. The CDR3 region has the DNA TGTGCCAGTAGGGAGACTGGATCCTACGAGCAGTACTTC. The full variable domain, with the rest looked up from reference TRBV19 and TRBJ2-7, is DGGITQSPKYLFRKEGQNVTLSCEQNLNHDAMYWYRQDPGQGLRLIYYSQIVNDFQKGDIAEGYSVSREKKESFPLTVTSAQKNPTAFYLCASRETGSYEQYFGPGTRLTVT.

The rearrangement links TRBV19 to TRBJ2-2; D might be TRBD1 (6 bases). The germline V gene has CDR1 LNHDA and CDR2 SQIVND (reference sequence). The CDR3 has 16 residues. V lost 3 bases and J 4 bases, leaving 15 bases between the germline ends. The CDR3 loop reads CASSIPRQGLTGELFF. The CDR3 bases are TGTGCCAGTAGTATTCCCCGGCAGGGGCTCACCGGGGAGCTGTTTTTT.

This clone occurred once. The chain recombines TRBV5-1 with TRBJ1-1; 9 positions match TRBD1. Looked up from germline, CDR1 is SGHRS and CDR2 is YFSETQ. CDR3 length: 16 amino acids. Losses at the gene ends were 3 bases for V and 1 base for J; bases not matched to a gene: 7. CDR3 residues: CASSWTGALGNTEAFF. CDR3 in DNA: TGCGCCAGCAGCTGGACAGGGGCCCTGGGGAACACTGAAGCTTTCTTT.

This clone ranks as medium-sized (0.01 to 0.1%). This chain joins TRBV4-3 and TRBJ1-1, with a weak D call TRBD1 (5 bases). CDR3 length: 15 residues. Trimming took 0 bases from V and 3 from J, leaving 11 bases between them. Germline CDR1 LGHNA, CDR2 YSLEER. CDR3 in amino acids: CASSQDRVGDTEAFF. CDR3 bases: TGCGCCAGCAGCCAAGACAGGGTTGGCGACACTGAAGCTTTCTTT.

The V and J genes are TRBV19 and TRBJ2-7; perhaps TRBD2 as D (5 bases). V was shortened by 3 bases and J by 4 bases, with 13 bases between the two germline ends. The CDR3 has 14 residues. From germline, CDR1 is LNHDA and CDR2 SQIVND (reference sequence). CDR3 residues: CASSMVGRLYEQYF. The CDR3 DNA is TGTGCCAGTAGTATGGTGGGGAGACTTTACGAGCAGTACTTC.

For the CDR3, the DNA is TGTGCCTGGACTTTTGCGGGGGGGCGGGCAGATACGCAGTATTTT. The encoded protein is CAWTFAGGRADTQYF. The chain employs TRBV30 and TRBJ2-3, with 9 positions matching TRBD2. The V and J ends lost 4 bases and 4 bases, in that order; junction bases with no gene match: 9. The CDR3 sequence is 15 residues long. Germline V gene data show CDR1 as GTSNPN and CDR2 as SVGIG (reference sequence).

V gene TRBV18 combines with J gene TRBJ2-2; D might be TRBD2 (5 bases). Trimming removed 1 base from V and 6 bases from J, with 6 bases in between. Germline values: CDR1 KGHSH, CDR2 LQKENI. The CDR3 has 13 amino acids. For the CDR3, the DNA is TGTGCCAGCTCACCACGGCGGGCCGGGGAGCTGTTTTTT. Translating it yields CASSPRRAGELFF.

The chain has TRBV4-2 and TRBJ1-2; D possibly corresponds to TRBD1 (5 bases). The germline V gene has CDR1 LGHNA and CDR2 YNFKEQ. The CDR3 runs to 16 residues. V gave up 0 bases and J gave up 4 bases, with 15 bases separating them. For the CDR3, the DNA is TGTGCCAGCAGCCAAGATCAACAGGCCGGAGTCTATGGCTACACCTTC. Protein: CASSQDQQAGVYGYTF.

This sequence joins TRBV20-1 and TRBJ1-1; D gene unclear. CDR3 length: 11 residues. The V gene lost 6 bases and the J gene lost 5 bases, with 10 bases spanning the gap. CDR1 is DFQATT, CDR2 SNEGSKA, per germline (reference sequence). Written as DNA, the CDR3 is TGCAGTGCCACTTCGTCGACTGAAGCTTTCTTT. Amino acids: CSATSSTEAFF.